The 16 T cell receptor beta chains below were found in one sample sequenced in a study of patients and donors after allogeneic stem cell transplantation. TCRdb reprocessed the RT-PCR reads with MiXCR, giving one entry per CDR3 protein. The repertoire holds roughly 230,000 distinct CDR3 sequences, with around 14% as singletons. Sequenced sample: blood, either unsorted or a sorted T cell fraction (not recorded which). The receptors were sampled from a human donor who was either an allogeneic HSCT recipient or a stem cell or donor lymphocyte infusion donor (not recorded which). It is not recorded whose cells these are; they may come from a transplant donor.

V and J are TRBV19 and TRBJ2-5; the D is unclear. V gave up 9 bases and J gave up 5 bases, with 10 bases separating them. The CDR3 contains 11 residues. The germline gives CDR1 LNHDA, CDR2 SQIVND (reference sequence). The CDR3 DNA is TGTGCCAGGAACCGAAGGGAGACCCAGTACTTC. Translated, it gives CARNRRETQYF.

J is TRBJ2-7 and V is TRBV5-1; possibly TRBD1 or TRBD2 for D (6 bases each). The V and J ends lost 5 bases and 2 bases respectively, with 11 bases between them. There are 13 residues in the CDR3. The V gene's germline CDR1 is SGHRS and CDR2 YFSETQ. CDR3 loop: CASRRDTTYEQYF. The DNA of the CDR3 is TGCGCCAGCAGGCGGGACACTACCTACGAGCAGTACTTC.

This clonotype was counted ten times or more. The genes are TRBV4-2 and TRBJ1-5; D is uncertain. V lost 3 bases to trimming and J lost 2 bases, with 11 bases between them. CDR3 length equals 15 residues. Germline V gene lookup returns CDR1 LGHNA and CDR2 YNFKEQ. The CDR3 protein is CASSHGVDGNQPQHF. The DNA for the CDR3 is TGTGCCAGCAGCCATGGGGTTGACGGCAATCAGCCCCAGCATTTT.

This clonotype was counted only a few times. The chain carries TRBV20-1 and TRBJ1-1, with D perhaps matching TRBD1 (5 bases). The length of the CDR3 is 14 residues. The V and J ends lost 0 bases and 0 bases respectively, with 8 bases between them. From germline, CDR1 is DFQATT and CDR2 SNEGSKA (reference sequence). The CDR3, as DNA: TGCAGTGCTAGAGATAGGGGACTGAACACTGAAGCTTTCTTT. Its protein product is CSARDRGLNTEAFF.

The table lists this clonotype with many counts. This sequence joins TRBV6-2 or TRBV6-3 and TRBJ2-1, with TRBD2 as a possible D gene (5 bases). V was clipped by 7 bases and J by 12 bases, with 16 bases between them. This CDR3 contains 12 residues. CDR1 and CDR2 (germline): MNHEY, SVGEGT. The DNA for the CDR3 is TGTGCCAGCACTCCAGAGGGTGGACGGCAGTTCTTC. Protein: CASTPEGGRQFF.

This clonotype has a count of ten or more. This chain connects TRBV7-8 to TRBJ2-2; D may match TRBD1 or TRBD2 (5 bases each). Germline CDR1 SGHVS, CDR2 FQNEAQ. Trimming shortened V by 5 bases and J by 1 base, and 14 bases separated the two germline ends. This CDR3 has 16 residues. CDR3 in amino acids: CASSDPGPMNTGELFF. CDR3 in DNA: TGTGCCAGCAGCGACCCGGGACCGATGAACACCGGGGAGCTGTTTTTT.

This clonotype occurred many times. The chain has TRBV12-3 or TRBV12-4 and TRBJ1-3; D call uncertain. This CDR3 has 14 residues. Trimming removed 2 bases at V and 8 bases at J, with 13 bases between. The CDR3: CASSLLPPGDTIYF. The CDR3 bases are TGTGCCAGCAGTTTATTGCCCCCTGGGGACACCATATATTTT.

This clonotype showed up many times. The CDR3, as DNA: TGTGCCAGCAGCCCGGGGACAGGGCTGTCTGGAAACACCATATATTTT. This translates into CASSPGTGLSGNTIYF. The genes are TRBV3-1 and TRBJ1-3, with 9 bases matching TRBD1. Unmatched junction bases numbered 5, after V lost 4 bases and J lost 1 base. CDR1 and CDR2 (germline): LGHDT, YNNKEL (reference sequence). The CDR3 spans 16 residues.

This clonotype was seen a few times. This chain links TRBV5-1 with TRBJ2-7; D is undetermined. The CDR3 spans 13 residues. Per the germline V gene, CDR1 is SGHRS and CDR2 is YFSETQ. V was shortened by 2 bases and J by 6 bases, with 12 bases between the two germline ends. The DNA for the CDR3 is TGCGCCAGCAGCTTCTTAGTTACGGGCGAGCAGTACTTC. Amino acids: CASSFLVTGEQYF.

This clonotype was detected many times. The J gene is TRBJ1-6, the V gene TRBV5-6; TRBD1 matches 8 bases. Germline trimming cut 3 bases from V and 6 bases from J; bases unmatched to any gene: 5. The CDR3 runs to 15 residues. Per germline, CDR1 SGHDT and CDR2 YYEEEE. The CDR3 coding sequence is TGTGCCAGCAGCTCCGGACAGGGCATTAATTCACCCCTCCACTTT. Protein sequence: CASSSGQGINSPLHF.

The chain links TRBV5-5 to TRBJ2-3; 8 bases fit TRBD1. The V gene end was trimmed by 4 bases and the J gene end by 5 bases; junction bases not matched to a gene: 9. Germline V gene sequence: CDR1 SGHKS, CDR2 YYEKEE (reference sequence). This CDR3 region has 15 residues. The CDR3 is CASSLRDRNGDTQYF. The CDR3 DNA follows: TGTGCCAGCAGCCTCCGGGACAGGAATGGAGATACGCAGTATTTT.

At least ten counts were recorded for this clonotype. The chain recombines TRBV5-1 with TRBJ2-1; D is uncertain. Trimming removed 0 bases at V and 9 bases at J, with 10 bases between. CDR1 and CDR2 from the germline V gene are SGHRS and YFSETQ. This CDR3 is built from 13 residues. CDR3 sequence (DNA): TGCGCCAGCAGCTTGGTAGTCCCCGGTGAGCAGTTCTTC. It encodes CASSLVVPGEQFF.

The chain combines TRBV7-2 with TRBJ2-3; 9 bases are a match to TRBD1. This CDR3 spans 16 amino acids. The ends lost 1 base at V and 2 bases at J; junction bases unmatched: 4. The germline gives CDR1 SGHTA, CDR2 FQGNSA. CDR3 in DNA: TGTGCCAGCAGCTTAGTAGGGACAGGGTACACAGATACGCAGTATTTT. Amino acid sequence: CASSLVGTGYTDTQYF.

This clonotype came up once. The CDR3 sequence: CASSLAGAGDEKLFF. As DNA, the CDR3 is TGTGCCAGCAGCTTAGCGGGGGCGGGTGATGAAAAACTGTTTTTT. The chain joins TRBV7-8 to TRBJ1-4, with D possibly matching TRBD1 (6 bases). The CDR3 covers 15 residues. The germline V gene encodes CDR1 SGHVS and CDR2 FQNEAQ. V lost 0 bases and J lost 6, with 11 bases in between.

This clonotype has only a few counts. CDR3 sequence reads: CASSLFGGRTSVGPYNEQFF. The DNA of the CDR3 is TGTGCCAGCAGCTTATTCGGTGGCAGGACTAGCGTAGGGCCCTACAATGAGCAGTTCTTC. V and J are TRBV11-2 and TRBJ2-1, with TRBD2 matching 9 bases. Trimming took 2 bases from V and 2 from J; bases not matched to a gene: 16. From germline, CDR1 is SGHAT and CDR2 FQNNGV. CDR3 length equals 20 residues. Filled out from reference TRBV11-2 and TRBJ2-1, the complete variable domain reads EAGVAQSPRYKIIEKRQSVAFWCNPISGHATLYWYQQILGQGPKLLIQFQNNGVVDDSQLPKDRFSAERLKGVDSTLKIQPAKLEDSAVYLCASSLFGGRTSVGPYNEQFFGPGTRLTVL.

This chain connects TRBV5-1 to TRBJ2-1, with 12 positions matching TRBD2. Germline assignment: CDR1 SGHRS and CDR2 YFSETQ. Germline trimming cut 4 bases from V and 8 bases from J; bases unmatched to any gene: 10. The CDR3 totals 16 residues. For the CDR3, the DNA is TGCGCCAGCAGCCCTGGACTAGCGGGACCACGGGATGAGCAGTTCTTC. It translates to CASSPGLAGPRDEQFF.